Included here is one T cell receptor beta chain sequence, with context. What it recognizes is unknown. TCR beta CDR3 region amplification was performed from RNA transcripts. The HTBI set primed first-round TCR CDR3 RT-PCR. TCRdb itself ran the multiplex PCR reads through MiXCR, one entry per CDR3 protein. The sample carries a few hundred thousand distinct CDR3 sequences, approximately 23% recorded once. The source of the sample is a study of T cells in Graves' hyperthyroidism and ophthalmopathy. Points from the study as a whole: Blood also showed most of the thyroid clonotypes that were expanded above 0.001. Ophthalmopathy was predicted by the model a median of approximately 6 months ahead of onset. In the analysis, a 13 V-J model separated ophthalmopathy from stable hyperthyroidism.

In germline, CDR1 is LNHNV, CDR2 YYDKDF (reference sequence). With 8 bases removed from V and 1 base from J, the gap between germline ends came to 19 bases. This CDR3 has 16 amino acids. This chain uses TRBV15 with TRBJ2-3, with D tentatively TRBD1 (6 bases). This clonotype was sampled from a man younger than 45 with Graves' ophthalmopathy. Sequenced sample: blood. CDR3 sequence: CATASGVSVGTDTQYF. The CDR3 DNA reads as TGTGCCACCGCGTCAGGGGTTAGCGTGGGCACAGATACGCAGTATTTT. Full variable domain (rest looked up from reference TRBV15 and TRBJ2-3): DAMVIQNPRYQVTQFGKPVTLSCSQTLNHNVMYWYQQKSSQAPKLLFHYYDKDFNNEADTPDNFQSRRPNTSFCFLDIRSPGLGDTAMYLCATASGVSVGTDTQYFGPGTRLTVL.